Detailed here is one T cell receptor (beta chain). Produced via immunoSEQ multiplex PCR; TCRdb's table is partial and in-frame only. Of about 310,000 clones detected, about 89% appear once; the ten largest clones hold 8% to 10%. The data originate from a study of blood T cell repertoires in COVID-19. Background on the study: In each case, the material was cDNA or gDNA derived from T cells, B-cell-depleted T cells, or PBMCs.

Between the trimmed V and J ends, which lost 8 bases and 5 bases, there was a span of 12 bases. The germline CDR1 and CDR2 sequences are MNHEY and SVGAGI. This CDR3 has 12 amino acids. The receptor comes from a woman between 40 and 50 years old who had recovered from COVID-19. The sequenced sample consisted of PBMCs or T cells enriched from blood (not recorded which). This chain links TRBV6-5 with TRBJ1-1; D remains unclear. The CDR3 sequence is CASGVPGTEAFF. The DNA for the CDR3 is TGTGCCAGCGGGGTACCGGGGACTGAAGCTTTCTTT.